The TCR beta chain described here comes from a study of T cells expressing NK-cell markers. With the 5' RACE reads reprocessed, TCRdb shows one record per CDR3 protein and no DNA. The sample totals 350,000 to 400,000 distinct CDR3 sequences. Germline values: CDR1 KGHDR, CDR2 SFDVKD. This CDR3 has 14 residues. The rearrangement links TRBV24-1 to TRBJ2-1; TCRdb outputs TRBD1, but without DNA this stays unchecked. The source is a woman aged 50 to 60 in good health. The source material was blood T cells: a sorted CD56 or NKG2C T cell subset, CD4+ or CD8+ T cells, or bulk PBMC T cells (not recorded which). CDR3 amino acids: CATKVRGSDNEQFF.